This T cell receptor (beta chain) originates from a study of blood T cell repertoires in COVID-19. The V gene lost 1 base and the J gene lost 2 bases, with 18 bases spanning the gap. CDR3 size: 18 residues. Germline loops: CDR1 LGHDT, CDR2 YNNKEL (reference sequence). Method: immunoSEQ multiplex PCR; TCRdb's copy keeps in-frame clones and lacks some. This sample carries about 160,000 clones, approximately 88% of them seen once, and the ten largest clones take roughly 9%. The chain links TRBV3-1 (or the pseudogene TRBV3-2) to TRBJ1-5; D unresolved. Sequencing was carried out using peripheral blood. This TCR derives from a woman of 80 years or more with active or convalescent COVID-19. CDR3 bases: TGTGCCAGCAGCCAAGGGGAGGACTGGCCAGTCTGCAATCAGCCCCAGCATTTT. Translating it yields CASSQGEDWPVCNQPQHF.